The 14 T cell receptor beta chains below were found in one sample sequenced in a study of T cell changes during pregnancy in multiple sclerosis. Produced via immunoSEQ multiplex PCR; TCRdb's table is partial and in-frame only. The sample has tens of thousands of clones, roughly 84% seen once. Sequenced here: CD8+ T cells from peripheral blood mononuclear cells, sampled after pregnancy. These TCRs come from a female donor with multiple sclerosis, enrolled in a pregnancy study.

The rearrangement links TRBV18 to TRBJ2-6; D possibly corresponds to TRBD2 (7 bases). Trimming took 5 bases from V and 0 from J, leaving 20 bases between them. Germline V gene data show CDR1 as KGHSH and CDR2 as LQKENI. This CDR3 has 19 residues. The CDR3 loop is CASSFLGGTPSSGANVLTF. The CDR3 nucleotides read TGTGCCAGCTCATTTCTCGGGGGGACACCGAGCTCTGGGGCCAACGTCCTGACTTTC.

The CDR3 spells CASSLAGGQDTQYF. CDR3 DNA: TGTGCCAGCTCACTAGCGGGGGGGCAAGATACGCAGTATTTT. The chain joins TRBV6-4 to TRBJ2-3; TRBD2 aligns across 13 bases. The CDR3 contains 14 residues. The V gene end was trimmed by 8 bases and the J gene end by 5 bases; junction bases not matched to a gene: 4. CDR1 and CDR2 from the germline V gene are MRHNA and SNTAGT.

The chain employs TRBV6-1 and TRBJ2-3; 12 nucleotides agree with TRBD2. The CDR3 runs 16 residues. From germline, CDR1 is MNHNS and CDR2 SASEGT. With V trimmed by 3 bases and J by 2 bases, 3 bases remained unmatched. DNA for the CDR3: TGTGCCAGCAGTGAGGCTAGCGGGGGGGCCACAGATACGCAGTATTTT. Protein product: CASSEASGGATDTQYF.

The chain is built from TRBV11-2 and TRBJ2-5; D perhaps matches TRBD2 (5 bases). This CDR3 is 14 amino acids long. Germline loops: CDR1 SGHAT, CDR2 FQNNGV. With 5 bases removed from V and 5 bases from J, the gap between germline ends came to 15 bases. The CDR3 region is CASSPTGMGETQYF. The CDR3 DNA follows: TGTGCCAGCAGCCCCACGGGGATGGGGGAGACCCAGTACTTC. Full variable domain (missing parts from reference TRBV11-2 and TRBJ2-5): EAGVAQSPRYKIIEKRQSVAFWCNPISGHATLYWYQQILGQGPKLLIQFQNNGVVDDSQLPKDRFSAERLKGVDSTLKIQPAKLEDSAVYLCASSPTGMGETQYFGPGTRLLVL.

The count of this clone is one. This chain links TRBV27 with TRBJ2-1; D is unresolved. The CDR3 covers 14 residues. Germline CDR1 is MNHEY and CDR2 is SMNVEV (reference sequence). Trimming removed 3 bases from V and 4 bases from J, with 10 bases in between. CDR3 sequence (DNA): TGTGCCAGCAGTTTTGTTTCGTCTTACAATGAGCAGTTCTTC. Its protein is CASSFVSSYNEQFF.

The chain couples TRBV9 to TRBJ2-2; 7 nucleotides align to TRBD2. The CDR3 extends over 15 amino acids. The V segment lost 4 bases and the J segment 8 bases; nucleotides outside the gene matches: 11. Germline V gene sequence: CDR1 SGDLS, CDR2 YYNGEE. CDR3 residues: CASSPQGRGWGELFF. In DNA, the CDR3 is TGTGCCAGCAGCCCTCAAGGGAGGGGTTGGGGGGAGCTGTTTTTT.

In its sample, this clone ranks as medium-sized. The chain is built from TRBV2 and TRBJ2-3, with 9 bases that match TRBD1. J was trimmed by 3 bases and V by 8 bases; bases with no gene match: 6. The CDR3 totals 14 residues. Germline V CDR1 and CDR2: SNHLY, FYNNEI. In DNA form, the CDR3 reads TGTGCCAGCGGGGGACAGGGTGTGACAGATACGCAGTATTTT. Its translation: CASGGQGVTDTQYF.

Notes on this clone: A read error may be the cause here, since a much bigger clone is one base away. The chain joins TRBV6-1 to TRBJ2-2; TRBD1 agrees at 9 bases. Looked up from germline, CDR1 is MNHNS and CDR2 is SASEGT. Trimming at V came to 4 bases and at J to 5 bases, leaving 2 bases not matched to a gene. The CDR3 sequence is 14 residues long. Here the CDR3 DNA reads TGTGCCAGCAGTGGGACAGGGGAAACCGGGGAGCTGTTTTTT. It specifies CASSGTGETGELFF.

The rearrangement uses TRBV18 and TRBJ2-5, with 13 bases that match TRBD2. The V and J ends lost 1 base and 6 bases, in that order; junction bases with no gene match: 5. The CDR3 contains 16 residues. Germline CDR1 and CDR2: KGHSH and LQKENI. The CDR3 protein is CASSPLQTSGGKTQYF. For the CDR3, the DNA is TGTGCCAGCTCACCACTACAGACTAGCGGGGGGAAGACCCAGTACTTC.

As DNA, the CDR3 is TGTGCCAGCGAGGAAGGGGGCTGGGACGAGCAGTACTTC. Amino acids: CASEEGGWDEQYF. The gene calls are TRBV2 and TRBJ2-7; TRBD1 agrees at 7 bases. Trimming took 8 bases from V and 5 from J; bases not matched to a gene: 9. Germline V gives CDR1 SNHLY, CDR2 FYNNEI. The CDR3 is made up of 13 amino acids.

In this sample, this clone turned up once. The chain carries TRBV13 and TRBJ1-1; 7 bases fit TRBD1. V lost 6 bases, J lost 4 bases, and 26 bases stayed unmatched. This CDR3 region has 20 residues. In germline, CDR1 is PRHDT, CDR2 FYEKMQ (reference sequence). CDR3 DNA sequence: TGTGCCAGCAGGTTACAAAAAGACAGGGAGGAAGGGTATTGGGGCACTGAAGCTTTCTTT. Translation: CASRLQKDREEGYWGTEAFF.

V usage is TRBV10-3 and J usage is TRBJ2-3; 7 nucleotides match TRBD2. There are 14 residues in the CDR3. J lost 6 bases, V lost 8 bases, and 11 bases had no gene match. Looked up from germline, CDR1 is ENHRY and CDR2 is SYGVKD. CDR3 nucleotide sequence: TGTGCCATCTGGGGGGGATCGGCGTTGGATACGCAGTATTTT. It encodes CAIWGGSALDTQYF.

V and J are TRBV10-1 and TRBJ1-5; no definite D call. Trimming took 1 base from V and 0 from J, leaving 10 bases between them. The germline gives CDR1 WNHNN, CDR2 SYGVQD (reference sequence). This CDR3 spans 16 amino acids. DNA of the CDR3: TGCGCCAGCAGTGAGTTAGCAGCTTATAGCAATCAGCCCCAGCATTTT. This encodes CASSELAAYSNQPQHF.

The chain recombines TRBV6-4 with TRBJ2-4; a weak D match, TRBD2 (6 bases). Germline CDR1 MRHNA, CDR2 SNTAGT. CDR3 length equals 19 residues. Trimming shortened V by 0 bases and J by 1 base, and 19 bases separated the two germline ends. This CDR3 reads CASSDSGPLRRVAKNIQYF. CDR3 nucleotide sequence: TGTGCCAGCAGTGACTCCGGACCACTGAGGAGGGTCGCCAAAAACATTCAGTACTTC.